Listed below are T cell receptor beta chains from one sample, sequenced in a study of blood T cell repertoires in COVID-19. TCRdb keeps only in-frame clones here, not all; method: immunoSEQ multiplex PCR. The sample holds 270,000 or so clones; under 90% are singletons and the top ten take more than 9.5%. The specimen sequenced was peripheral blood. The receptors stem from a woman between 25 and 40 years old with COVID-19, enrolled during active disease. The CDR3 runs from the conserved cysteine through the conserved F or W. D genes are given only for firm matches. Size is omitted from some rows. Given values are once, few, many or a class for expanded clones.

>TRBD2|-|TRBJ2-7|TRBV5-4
TGTGCCAGCAGCTTGCGGCTAGCGGGGACCTACGAGCAGTACTTC
CASSLRLAGTYEQYF
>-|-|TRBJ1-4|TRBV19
TGTGCCACCAAATCCAGGGGTAGAGGTGAAAAACTGTTTTTT
CATKSRGRGEKLFF
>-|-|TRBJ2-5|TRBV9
TGTGCCAGCAGCGTAGTCTGGGGGGAAGAGACCCAGTACTTC
CASSVVWGEETQYF
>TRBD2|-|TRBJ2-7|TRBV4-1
TGCGCCAGCAGCTCGGGGGAGGGTCACCCCTACGACGAGCAGTACTTC
CASSSGEGHPYDEQYF
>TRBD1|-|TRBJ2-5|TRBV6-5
TGTGCCGCTGACGAGACAGGGCTTTGGCGAGAGACCCAGTACTTC
CAADETGLWRETQYF
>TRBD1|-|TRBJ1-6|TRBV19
TGTGCCAGTACCTCGACAGGGGGCGGTTCACCCCTCCACTTT
CASTSTGGGSPLHF
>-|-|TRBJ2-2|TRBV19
TGTGCCAGTAAATCAAACTCCGCCGGGGAGCTGTTTTTT
CASKSNSAGELFF
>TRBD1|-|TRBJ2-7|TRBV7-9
TGTGCCAGCAGCGATTCCGGGACAGCAAACGAGCAGTACTTC
CASSDSGTANEQYF
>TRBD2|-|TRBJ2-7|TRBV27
TGTGCCAGCAGTTCACGGGGGGTCTACGAGCAGTACTTC
CASSSRGVYEQYF
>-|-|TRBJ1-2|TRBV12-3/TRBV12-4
TGTGCCAGCAGTCCTCAGACTTCGGGGGGCTACACCTTC
CASSPQTSGGYTF
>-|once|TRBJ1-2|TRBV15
TGTGCCACCAGCAGAGAGGGGCACTATGGCTACACCTTC
CATSREGHYGYTF
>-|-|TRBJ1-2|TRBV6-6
TGTGCCAGCAGTCGCTATTCACAGACAGCTCACATGGATGGCTACACCTTC
CASSRYSQTAHMDGYTF
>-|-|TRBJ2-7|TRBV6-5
TGTGCCAGCAGTTACGGAGACAGGCTAACCTACGAGCAGTACTTC
CASSYGDRLTYEQYF
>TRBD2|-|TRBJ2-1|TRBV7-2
TGTGCCAGCAGCTGGTGGGGCGGGGGATACAATGAGCAGTTCTTC
CASSWWGGGYNEQFF
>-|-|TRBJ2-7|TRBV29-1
TGCAGCGCACAAGACAGCTACGAGCAGTACTTC
CSAQDSYEQYF
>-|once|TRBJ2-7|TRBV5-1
TGCGCCAGCAGCTCCCGAGGGGAGCAGTACTTC
CASSSRGEQYF
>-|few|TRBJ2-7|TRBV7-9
TGTGCCAGCAGCTTAGTTGGGAGTTTCTACGAGCAGTACTTC
CASSLVGSFYEQYF
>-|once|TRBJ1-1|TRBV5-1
TGCGCCAGCAGCCGGCAGGGCGGCGACACTGAAGCTTTCTTT
CASSRQGGDTEAFF
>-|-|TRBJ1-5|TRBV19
TGTGCCAGACAGCCAGGGGTCACGTCCCAGCATTTT
CARQPGVTSQHF
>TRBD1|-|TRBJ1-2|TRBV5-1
TGCGCCAGCTACGACAGGGTGGCCTATGGCTACACCTTC
CASYDRVAYGYTF
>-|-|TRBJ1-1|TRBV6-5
TGTGCCAGCACCACCCCAGTGGGGCTAAACACTGAAGCTTTCTTT
CASTTPVGLNTEAFF
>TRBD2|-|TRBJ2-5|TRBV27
TGTGCCAGCAGTTCCGGGACTAGGGTCGAGGAGACCCAGTACTTC
CASSSGTRVEETQYF
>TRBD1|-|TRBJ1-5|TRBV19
TGTGCCAGTAGTCAGGGACAGGGGCCAGGACAGCCCCAGCATTTT
CASSQGQGPGQPQHF
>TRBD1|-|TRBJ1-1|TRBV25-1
TGTGCCAGCAGTGAGCCGGACAGGGGGTGGACTGAAGCTTTCTTT
CASSEPDRGWTEAFF
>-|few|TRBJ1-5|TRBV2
TGTGCCAGCAGGACGGAGGGCAATCAGCCCCAGCATTTT
CASRTEGNQPQHF
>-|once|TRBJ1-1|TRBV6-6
TGTGCCAGCAGCCCCGGTCCCGGGGGCACTGAAGCTTTCTTT
CASSPGPGGTEAFF
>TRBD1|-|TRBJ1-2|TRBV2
TGTGCCAGCAGTGAGGGGACAGGCCAATTCTATGGCTACACCTTC
CASSEGTGQFYGYTF
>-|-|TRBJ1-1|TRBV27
TGTGCCAGCAGTTTAATACCCCCACAGGGCACTGAAGCTTTCTTT
CASSLIPPQGTEAFF
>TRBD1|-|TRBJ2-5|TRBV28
TGTGCCAGCAGAGAGACAGGGGCCGACCAAGAGACCCAGTACTTC
CASRETGADQETQYF
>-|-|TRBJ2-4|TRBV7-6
TGTGCCAGCAGCTCTGGTATAGATATAGCCAAAAACATTCAGTACTTC
CASSSGIDIAKNIQYF
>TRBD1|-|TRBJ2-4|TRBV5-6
TGTGCCAGCAGCTTGTTGAGACAGGGCAGTGCCAAAAACATTCAGTACTTC
CASSLLRQGSAKNIQYF
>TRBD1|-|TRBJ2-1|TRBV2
TGTGCCAGCAGCGGAGACAGGGCTTCTGCCTACAATGAGCAGTTCTTC
CASSGDRASAYNEQFF
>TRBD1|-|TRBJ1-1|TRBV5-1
TGCGCCAGCAGCAGGTTGACAGGGCGAACTGAAGCTTTCTTT
CASSRLTGRTEAFF